This T cell receptor (beta chain) stems from a study of blood T cell repertoires in COVID-19. Study as a whole: The cDNA or gDNA used as material had been derived from T cells, B-cell-depleted T cells, or PBMCs.

Trimming stripped 1 base from V and 8 bases from J, with 22 bases between. From germline, CDR1 is MNHEY and CDR2 SMNVEV (reference sequence). This CDR3 is 17 amino acids long. Method: immunoSEQ multiplex PCR; TCRdb's copy keeps in-frame clones and lacks some. The repertoire has 400,000 to 550,000 clones, about 89% of them found once; the top ten carry 4.3%. The sample comprised peripheral blood. The J gene is TRBJ2-3, the V gene TRBV27, with D perhaps TRBD2 (6 bases). The source of this sequence is a woman aged 30 to 39 with acute or convalescent COVID-19. CDR3 amino acids: CASSLFYGSGRPGTQYF. In DNA form, the CDR3 reads TGTGCCAGCAGTTTATTTTACGGTAGCGGCCGGCCGGGTACGCAGTATTTT.